A selection of T cell receptor beta chains follows, all from one sample in a study of cytomegalovirus exposure and HLA in healthy donors. Method: immunoSEQ multiplex PCR; TCRdb's copy keeps in-frame clones and lacks some. The data contain 100,000 to 150,000 clones, 80% to 85% of them seen just once; the ten biggest clones take up about 1.1%. Sequenced: PBMCs. The receptors come from a woman in her 30s in good health and CMV-seronegative. Each CDR3 is given with its conserved first and last residue. D genes are given only for firm matches. Not every row has a clone size; where given, it reads once, few, many or a size class.

clone_size j_call v_call d_call cdr3_aa cdr3_nt
few TRBJ2-7 TRBV4-3 TRBD2 CASSQAGGRASEQYF TGCGCCAGCAGCCAAGCCGGCGGGAGGGCTAGCGAGCAGTACTTC
- TRBJ2-5 TRBV30 - CAWERRQGETQYF TGTGCCTGGGAGCGTAGGCAGGGGGAGACCCAGTACTTC
- TRBJ2-3 TRBV19 - CASSRGEGTDTQYF TGTGCCAGTAGTCGGGGTGAGGGCACAGATACGCAGTATTTT
few TRBJ2-2 TRBV7-9 TRBD2 CASSLMLSAGGPSTGELFF TGTGCCAGCAGCTTAATGTTGTCAGCGGGAGGGCCAAGCACCGGGGAGCTGTTTTTT
- TRBJ2-7 TRBV10-3 - CAISDEQGKDEQYF TGTGCCATCAGTGACGAACAGGGAAAGGACGAGCAGTACTTC
- TRBJ2-3 TRBV5-1 - CASSLPLATDTQYF TGCGCCAGCAGCTTACCCCTAGCGACAGATACGCAGTATTTT
- TRBJ2-1 TRBV11-3 TRBD1 CASSPDRGAYNEQFF TGTGCCAGCAGCCCCGACAGGGGTGCTTACAATGAGCAGTTCTTC
- TRBJ1-4 TRBV9 - CASSEGRVANEKLFF TGTGCCAGCAGCGAGGGGAGGGTGGCTAATGAAAAACTGTTTTTT
once TRBJ2-1 TRBV7-8 TRBD2 CASNPRGLANEQFF TGTGCCAGCAACCCACGGGGACTAGCGAATGAGCAGTTCTTC
- TRBJ2-7 TRBV15 TRBD1 CATGTDLSYEQYF TGTGCCACCGGGACAGACCTCTCCTACGAGCAGTACTTC
- TRBJ1-5 TRBV4-3 - CASSQDARAQPQHF TGCGCCAGCAGCCAAGATGCCAGGGCTCAGCCCCAGCATTTT
- TRBJ1-1 TRBV30 TRBD1 CACSAPKGASTMNTEAFF TGTGCCTGTAGCGCCCCTAAGGGGGCGAGCACCATGAACACTGAAGCTTTCTTT
- TRBJ2-5 TRBV30 TRBD2 CAWSTSGVETQYF TGTGCCTGGTCCACTAGCGGGGTAGAGACCCAGTACTTC
- TRBJ2-2 TRBV7-7 - CASSPSNGRTGELFF TGTGCTAGCAGCCCCTCTAACGGGAGAACCGGGGAGCTGTTTTTT
- TRBJ2-7 TRBV18 TRBD1 CASSPPGQGLYEQYF TGTGCCAGCTCACCACCGGGACAGGGGTTGTACGAGCAGTACTTC